This T cell receptor beta chain was retrieved from a study of T-cell memory formation after mild COVID-19. Constant-segment primers served in 5'RACE that generated TCR alpha and TCR beta cDNA libraries bearing sample barcodes and UMIs. Using its own MiXCR run on the 5' RACE reads, TCRdb lists one record per CDR3 protein. The sample includes about 450,000 distinct CDR3 sequences, less than 25% of them seen just once. The germline gives CDR1 LGHNA, CDR2 YSLEER. V lost 0 bases to trimming and J lost 2 bases, with 17 bases between them. The CDR3 runs 18 residues. This receptor was identified in an adult woman who had mild COVID-19 (a few samples of this study predate the infection). Cell type and time point are not known. Source material: PBMCs or a T cell subset sorted from them (not recorded which). The chain recombines TRBV4-3 with TRBJ2-1; D gene unclear. The DNA of the CDR3 is TGCGCCAGCAGCCAAGACGGTCTACACCAAAACCCCTACAATGAGCAGTTCTTC. Protein product: CASSQDGLHQNPYNEQFF.